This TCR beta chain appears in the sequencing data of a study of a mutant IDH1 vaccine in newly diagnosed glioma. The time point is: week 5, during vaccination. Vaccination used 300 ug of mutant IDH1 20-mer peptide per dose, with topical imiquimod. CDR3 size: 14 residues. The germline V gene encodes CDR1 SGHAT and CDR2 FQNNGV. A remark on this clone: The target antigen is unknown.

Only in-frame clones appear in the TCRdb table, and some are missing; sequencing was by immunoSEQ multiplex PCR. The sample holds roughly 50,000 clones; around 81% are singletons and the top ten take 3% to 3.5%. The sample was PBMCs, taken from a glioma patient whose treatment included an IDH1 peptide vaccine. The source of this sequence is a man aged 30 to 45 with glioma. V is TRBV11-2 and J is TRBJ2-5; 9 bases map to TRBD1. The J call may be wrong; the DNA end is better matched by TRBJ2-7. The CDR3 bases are TGTGCCAGCAGCGCCGGGACAGGGTCACGCGAGCAGTACTTC. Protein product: CASSAGTGSREQYF.